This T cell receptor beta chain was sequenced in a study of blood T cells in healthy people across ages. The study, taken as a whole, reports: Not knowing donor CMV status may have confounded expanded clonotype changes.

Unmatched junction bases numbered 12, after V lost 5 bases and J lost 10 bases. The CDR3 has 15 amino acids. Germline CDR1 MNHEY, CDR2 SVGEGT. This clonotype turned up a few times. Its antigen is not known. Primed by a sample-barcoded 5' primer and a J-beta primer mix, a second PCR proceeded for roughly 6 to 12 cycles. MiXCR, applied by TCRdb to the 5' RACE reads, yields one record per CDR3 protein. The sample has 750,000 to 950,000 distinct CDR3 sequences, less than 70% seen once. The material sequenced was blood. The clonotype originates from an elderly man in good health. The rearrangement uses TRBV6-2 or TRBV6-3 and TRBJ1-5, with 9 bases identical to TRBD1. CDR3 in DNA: TGTGCCAGCAGTCAAGGGGCGGACAGGGGATATCCCCAGCATTTT. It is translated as CASSQGADRGYPQHF.